Sequencing of this T cell receptor beta chain was carried out in a study of cytomegalovirus exposure and HLA in healthy donors (dated by TCRdb to about 2017). Describing the broader study: In an earlier analysis of fewer than 750 of the donors, 276 Gb of sequence data and 90 million to 120 million unique TCR beta sequences from about 179 million T cells were reported. The study combined high-throughput TCR immunosequencing, statistical association of individual TCRs with disease status, and machine learning to predict cytomegalovirus infection status. Alongside the repertoire data, information on donor age, sex, ethnicity and CMV serostatus was compiled. Using immunosequencing, the study profiled T cell repertoires from 550 to 750 subjects and related those repertoires to cytomegalovirus serostatus. The study aimed to test whether signatures of past pathogen exposure could be identified by cataloging public T cell receptors. The number of typed donors differed by locus: roughly 629-640 for A, B, C, DRB1 and DQB1; roughly 510 for DQA1; roughly 600 for DPA1; and 400 to 480 for DPB1. Every repertoire in the discovery cohort had been generated on one and the same sequencing platform. Along with the approximately 700-subject first cohort, a separate validation cohort of approximately 110 different subjects was used. In a later analysis, previously published TCR beta repertoires from 670 or so donors were re-analyzed and high-resolution HLA genotyping was added so that TCR occurrence patterns could be studied. Four to six DR-DQ haplotypes were handled as single units for association and clustering, since linkage in the cohort was strong. A later genetic analysis took genome-wide SNP genotypes for about 55% of the roughly 700 donors and used that subset as a discovery cohort. To decide whether each TCR beta V gene segment behaved as functional or pseudogenic, an earlier analysis of approximately 590 of the donors relied on high-throughput TCR beta sequencing. Rather than using new phenotypic data, the later analysis identified candidate immune exposures from TCR beta sequences and from how often those sequences occurred across donors. Of the roughly 400 genotyped donors, over 80% were placed in the genetic ancestry cluster associated with self-reported Caucasian donors. About 300 gigabases of sequencing data and approximately 84 million unique TCR sequences were included in an early release covering about 700 HLA-typed donors. On average, roughly 250,000 unique TCR beta nucleotide sequences were sequenced per donor among some 430 genotyped donors of the cohort, with 15% to 20% of those sequences being non-productive. HLA typing covered class I and class II loci at four-digit resolution.

The study at large found these results: When HLA alleles, especially DR and DQ, strongly co-occurred, attributing TCR associations to individual alleles was difficult. In an earlier analysis of over 550 of the donors, most TCR beta V segments were observed in productive rearrangements about 87% or about 30% of the time, broadly matching IMGT annotations. The cohort was sequenced for TCR beta chains only, and without alpha or paired-chain data the features that could be detected were limited. In a later analysis, TCR association rates were found to vary across HLA loci, with the most associated TCRs seen for DRB1 alleles and the fewest for HLA-C alleles. Cytomegalovirus status was reported to be diagnosed by the classifier with high specificity and sensitivity in both the original and validation cohorts. Correlated functional status among segregating V segments might reflect linkage disequilibrium, but an unknown experimental factor could not be ruled out. A later analysis reported that several top co-occurrence clusters appeared linked to parvovirus B19, influenza, CMV and Epstein-Barr virus. A later genetic analysis reported fewer N-insertions in productive TCRs among donors in an Asian-associated ancestry cluster than the roughly 670-donor mean. A further reported finding was that TCR beta sequences accurately predicted the HLA-A and HLA-B alleles for most subjects in the first cohort. Because the 87-base-pair reads could not distinguish some IMGT-functional V segments, including TRBV6-2 and TRBV6-3, those segments were excluded. Immune exposure information for the cohort was limited to CMV serostatus. V-gene and J-gene trimming of TCR beta chains was associated with a missense DCLRE1C variant in a later genetic analysis, and the association was replicated in an independent cohort. The authors suggested that the approach could potentially be extended to other disease states and immunological phenotypes. A few of the identified cytomegalovirus-associated TCR beta chains were confirmed in vitro to be specific for cytomegalovirus antigens. In a later analysis, most CMV-associated TCR beta chains were found to appear HLA-restricted, with HLA associations seemingly driven largely by CMV exposure. A cluster of highly shared sequence variants was judged likely to represent a technical artifact of the sequencing pipeline. The presence/absence analyses assumed that sequencing depth was roughly uniform across donors, and that assumption may not be true. Most TCR sequences were observed very rarely across donors, whereas some public TCRs were present in many individuals. In the study, approximately 150 TCR beta chains were listed as associated with cytomegalovirus. Compared with equally common non-associated chains, HLA-associated TCR beta chains in a later analysis were more clonally expanded and had lower generation probabilities. At a false discovery rate of 0.05, a later analysis linked 16,951 TCR beta sequences to specific HLA alleles. Because counts were too low, approximately 15 rarely observed V segments, including chromosome 9 orphons, were excluded from the earlier analysis of under 650 of the donors. Because some donors lacked HLA typing at each locus, the association tests relied only on the typed subset.

The CDR3 covers 15 residues, taking in both the cysteine and the phenylalanine. Here the CDR3 DNA is all that survives: 45 bases in frame from base 1. The junction shows trimming of 5 bases on V and 4 bases on J, plus 17 bases between the germline ends. The germline V gene encodes CDR1 SGHVS and CDR2 FQNEAQ. The cohort consisted of 670 or so healthy bone marrow donors. All cohort members were sampled while nominally healthy, although unrecorded immune exposures were likely present. The donor was CMV seropositive and belonged to the group of 250 to 300 seropositive cohort members. Each donor provided a peripheral blood sample, and peripheral blood mononuclear cells were used for TCR beta sequencing. The Qiagen DNeasy Blood Extraction Kit was used to extract genomic DNA from the blood cell samples. Comment on this clone: There is no known antigen for this receptor. No base quality information exists; no much larger clone differs at one position.

The protocol used for the library was the immunoSEQ multiplex PCR assay. The multiplex PCR relied on a mix of 60 forward primers for TCR Vbeta segments and 13 reverse primers for TCR Jbeta segments. Amplification of the CDR3 region of rearranged TCR beta genes was performed with a multiplex PCR assay on genomic DNA. On the Illumina HiSeq System, the amplified TCR beta libraries were sequenced as 87-base-pair reads. The paper's data handling went like this. Across the 700 or so repertoires, a later analysis counted 80 million or so unique TCR beta chains, some 11 million of which were shared by at least two donors. To remove PCR and sequencing errors, raw reads were error-corrected and collapsed into unique sequences using a nearest-neighbor algorithm that merged closely related sequences. V, D and J gene segments were assigned by aligning CDR3 sequences to IMGT reference sequences. For a sequence to be retained, at least a six-nucleotide match to both a V gene segment and a J gene segment was required. A rearrangement was called productive if the CDR3 had no stop codons and remained in frame with V and J, and every other rearrangement was called non-productive. Following IMGT convention, CDR3 was defined as the stretch from the second conserved V-encoded cysteine up to the conserved J-encoded phenylalanine. The earlier analysis of more than 450 of the donors excluded sequences that lacked an unambiguous match to a single V gene segment. In an earlier analysis of around 600 of the donors, V segments were called functional above 56.7% productive rearrangements and were called segregating when the between-donor standard deviation exceeded 5%. To diagnose cytomegalovirus status from the catalog of TCR beta chain sequences, a statistical classification framework was built. In a later analysis, V and J genes were assigned by comparing TCR nucleotide sequences against IMGT/GENE-DB human TR gene sequences. A later analysis assigned CDR3 sequences and most-parsimonious VDJ recombination scenarios with the TCRdist pipeline. In a later analysis, every TCR beta chain was defined by the combination of its CDR3 amino acid sequence and its V-gene family, and reads without a unique V-gene family were dropped. As a way to deal with suspected cross-contamination and a sequencing artifact, a later analysis dropped 450 to 600 nucleotide sequences that were highly shared and had low generation probability. For each public chain, a later analysis derived a clonal expansion index from normalized ranks of inferred template counts within each repertoire. In a later analysis, generation probabilities were computed with a VDJ recombination model fitted to out-of-frame rearrangements, and the resulting probabilities were checked against IGoR. In a later analysis, hypergeometric tests were used to score TCR-TCR, TCR-HLA and TCR-CMV co-occurrence, with a repertoire-size bias correction applied to TCR pairs. False discovery rates were estimated in a later analysis by permuting HLA or CMV assignments 20 times. A later analysis grouped co-occurring TCRs with DBSCAN, adding TCRdist sequence similarity when clustering within HLA-allele-positive subsets. Repertoires with fewer than 30,000 or more than 120,000 public chains, plus five repertoires with anomalous nucleotide sharing, were excluded from co-occurrence clustering. Here the immuneACCESS table is served through TCRdb, limited to in-frame sequences with V and J called. Missing clones are a known gap in these copies; in checked studies unresolved V genes cover under half, and the rest lacks a known reason. Clonal size and the V and J genes are those of that table, whereas D and trimming came from the DNA. This sample has about 110,000 clones in its table, and around 85% of those were observed once. Of the sample, roughly 5.6% falls within the top ten clones.

The rearrangement combines TRBV7-8 with TRBJ1-1, and TRBD1 may be the D gene, going by 5 matching bases. The sample consisted of PBMCs. The origin of this receptor is a man aged 25 to 40 in good health and CMV-seropositive. At the DNA level, the sequence is TGTGCCAGCAGCCCACGGGAGGGGAGGGGCACTGAAGCTTTCTTT. It is translated as CASSPREGRGTEAFF.